What follows describes a single TCR beta chain. What it binds is not known. A far larger clone differs by one base, so this is likely a read error. The record originates from a study of shared clonotypes between healthy human individuals. Libraries were prepared by immunoSEQ multiplex PCR; TCRdb keeps only in-frame clonotypes and omits some of them. The sample lists about 1 million clones, about 76% occurring once. General observations from the study: Researchers found naive subsets generally carried larger estimated richness than memory subsets.

Specimen: memory CD4+ T cells sorted from blood. Subset indicated: CD45RA-negative fraction. This clonotype was obtained from a young man in good health.

The CDR3 loop reads CASSPRTGDQPQHF. The CDR3 coding sequence is TGTGCCAGCAGCCCCCGGACAGGGGATCAGCCCCAGCATTTT. The rearrangement uses TRBV7-2 and TRBJ1-5, with 9 bases identical to TRBD1. With V trimmed by 5 bases and J by 5 bases, 4 bases remained unmatched. The CDR3 has 14 residues. Germline V gene data show CDR1 as SGHTA and CDR2 as FQGNSA.